This T cell receptor (beta chain) was sequenced during a study of cytomegalovirus exposure and HLA in healthy donors. As regards this clone: Its antigen is unidentified.

The CDR3 extends over 14 amino acids. The V and J ends lost 3 bases and 7 bases, in that order; junction bases with no gene match: 2. The germline CDR1 and CDR2 sequences are SNHLY and FYNNEI. Study-wide findings and caveats: The study flagged 150 to 200 TCR beta chains as cytomegalovirus-associated. Roughly even sequencing depth across donors was the assumption behind the presence/absence analyses.

Vbeta (60) and Jbeta (13) primers were used in the PCR. Here immunoSEQ multiplex PCR was the method, and the copy in TCRdb shows in-frame clones only, minus some. The data hold around 99,000 clones, with around 73% observed a single time. Among the donors, all were healthy bone marrow donors. The source material was PBMCs. The chain carries TRBV2 and TRBJ1-6; 8 bases match TRBD1. The origin of this receptor is a man aged 40-55 years in good health and CMV-seronegative. This chain's CDR3 is CASSERQGNSPLHF. Written as DNA, the CDR3 is TGTGCCAGCAGTGAGAGACAGGGGAATTCACCCCTCCACTTT. The variable domain in full, with the rest retrieved from reference TRBV2 and TRBJ1-6, is EPEVTQTPSHQVTQMGQEVILRCVPISNHLYFYWYRQILGQKVEFLVSFYNNEISEKSEIFDDQFSVERPDGSNFTLKIRSTKLEDSAMYFCASSERQGNSPLHFGNGTRLTVT.